Each of the 22 T cell receptor beta chains below was sequenced from the same sample in a study of Graves' ophthalmopathy and Graves' hyperthyroidism. Researchers took RNA transcripts and amplified TCR beta CDR3 regions from them. In the first round, RT-PCR was carried out with HTBI primers, and a multiplex PCR formed the second round. TCRdb used MiXCR to reprocess the multiplex PCR reads, holding one entry per CDR3 protein. The table has some 350,000 distinct CDR3 sequences, 15% to 20% seen once; the top ten hold roughly 2.4%. The sequenced material came from peripheral blood. The receptors derive from an adult woman with stable Graves' hyperthyroidism.

The V and J genes are TRBV6-5 and TRBJ1-2; D might be TRBD1 (5 bases). The V gene's germline CDR1 is MNHEY and CDR2 SVGAGI. The CDR3 contains 15 residues. V gave up 0 bases and J gave up 6 bases, with 14 bases separating them. CDR3 sequence reads: CASSYSSRVGDGYTF. As DNA, the CDR3 is TGTGCCAGCAGTTACTCGAGTCGTGTAGGGGATGGCTACACCTTC.

This chain links TRBV6-1 with TRBJ2-6; 9 bases agree with TRBD1. CDR1 is MNHNS, CDR2 SASEGT, per germline. V shed 4 bases, J shed 0 bases, and the junction held 7 bases outside the gene matches. There are 18 residues in the CDR3. The CDR3 nucleotides are TGTGCCAGCAGTGCATCCGGGACAGGGCCCTCTGGGGCCAACGTCCTGACTTTC. Residues: CASSASGTGPSGANVLTF.

This clonotype was recorded at least ten times. The chain has TRBV6-5 and TRBJ1-1, with 8 bases that match TRBD1. Unmatched junction bases numbered 3, after V lost 5 bases and J lost 1 base. The germline V gene encodes CDR1 MNHEY and CDR2 SVGAGI. This CDR3 has 14 residues. Here the CDR3 DNA reads TGTGCCAGCAGTCCAGGACAGGGGAACACTGAAGCTTTCTTT. Translated, it gives CASSPGQGNTEAFF.

This clonotype was picked up a small number of times. CDR3: CASSPLQTGGNTEAFF. The CDR3 DNA is TGTGCCAGCTCACCACTCCAGACAGGGGGGAACACTGAAGCTTTCTTT. The rearrangement joins TRBV18 to TRBJ1-1; 9 nucleotides line up with TRBD1. CDR1 is KGHSH, CDR2 LQKENI, per germline. The CDR3 covers 16 residues. V shed 1 base, J shed 1 base, and the junction held 4 bases outside the gene matches.

This clonotype showed up many times. The rearrangement joins TRBV12-3 or TRBV12-4 to TRBJ1-2; unclear D gene. There are 13 residues in the CDR3. Between the trimmed V and J ends, which lost 6 bases and 3 bases, there was a span of 11 bases. In DNA, the CDR3 is TGTGCCAGCAGCCGAGGAGGGCACTATGGCTACACCTTC. It specifies CASSRGGHYGYTF.

This clonotype occurred many times. The CDR3, as DNA: TGTGCCAGCAGTGAATTAGGAGGGGGATCAGCCACCATATATTTT. As protein: CASSELGGGSATIYF. The chain is built from TRBV2 and TRBJ1-3, with TRBD1 as a possible D gene (6 bases). The CDR3 consists of 15 residues. Deletions cut 2 bases from V and 9 bases from J, with 17 bases between. The germline CDR1 and CDR2 sequences are SNHLY and FYNNEI. The full variable domain, with the rest looked up from reference TRBV2 and TRBJ1-3, is EPEVTQTPSHQVTQMGQEVILRCVPISNHLYFYWYRQILGQKVEFLVSFYNNEISEKSEIFDDQFSVERPDGSNFTLKIRSTKLEDSAMYFCASSELGGGSATIYFGEGSWLTVV.

This clonotype occurred many times. The chain links TRBV28 to TRBJ1-2; no firm D call. Germline V gene data show CDR1 as MDHEN and CDR2 as SYDVKM. The length of the CDR3 is 13 residues. Trimming took 0 bases from V and 4 from J, leaving 6 bases between them. This chain's CDR3 is CASSLWEGYGYTF. The CDR3 DNA follows: TGTGCCAGCAGTTTATGGGAGGGCTATGGCTACACCTTC.

This clonotype occurred many times. The chain recombines TRBV30 with TRBJ1-2; no firm D call. Deletions cut 1 base from V and 8 bases from J, with 11 bases between. The CDR3 has 12 amino acids. Germline values: CDR1 GTSNPN, CDR2 SVGIG (reference sequence). CDR3 sequence: CAWSGRGIGYTF. CDR3 sequence (DNA): TGTGCCTGGAGTGGACGGGGAATAGGCTACACCTTC.

This clonotype has ten or more counts. The gene calls are TRBV10-3 and TRBJ1-2; no clear D gene. Germline V gives CDR1 ENHRY, CDR2 SYGVKD. The V end lost 10 bases, the J end lost 4 bases, and 19 bases lay between the germline ends. The CDR3 has 14 amino acids. CDR3 sequence reads: CATQGAPSGYGYTF. In nucleotides, the CDR3 is TGTGCCACTCAAGGAGCCCCCTCGGGCTATGGCTACACCTTC.

This clonotype came up many times. CDR3: CSASYLAQGGDGYTF. As DNA, the CDR3 is TGCAGTGCTAGCTATCTGGCCCAGGGGGGTGATGGCTACACCTTC. The chain employs TRBV20-1 and TRBJ1-2; 7 bases line up with TRBD1. The germline V gene encodes CDR1 DFQATT and CDR2 SNEGSKA (reference sequence). CDR3 size: 15 residues. After removal of 3 bases from V and 6 bases from J, the junction contained 13 bases not matched to a gene.

This clonotype showed up many times. The chain joins TRBV7-3 to TRBJ1-5; 9 bases align to TRBD1. After removal of 7 bases from V and 3 bases from J, the junction contained 4 bases not matched to a gene. CDR1 is SGHTA and CDR2 is FQGTGA in the germline V gene. The length of the CDR3 is 14 residues. CDR3 protein: CASTGQGNNQPQHF. The CDR3 coding sequence is TGTGCCAGCACCGGACAGGGGAACAATCAGCCCCAGCATTTT.

At least ten counts were recorded for this clonotype. The chain couples TRBV28 to TRBJ2-7; TRBD2 aligns across 7 bases. CDR3 length equals 15 residues. Looked up from germline, CDR1 is MDHEN and CDR2 is SYDVKM. The V gene end was trimmed by 3 bases and the J gene end by 0 bases; junction bases not matched to a gene: 5. CDR3 in DNA: TGTGCCAGCAGTTTCCCGGGAGGAAGCTCCTACGAGCAGTACTTC. It is translated as CASSFPGGSSYEQYF.

In this sample, this clonotype turned up many times. CDR3 DNA sequence: TGTGCCTGGAGCGGGGGATCGGGGACTGAAGCTTTCTTT. This codes for CAWSGGSGTEAFF. The rearrangement links TRBV30 to TRBJ1-1; weak D call: TRBD1 (5 bases). CDR1 and CDR2 (germline): GTSNPN, SVGIG (reference sequence). Trimming took off 3 bases at V and 5 bases at J, with 13 bases between the two ends. The CDR3 totals 13 residues.

This clonotype was found many times. This rearrangement joins TRBV27 to TRBJ1-2; tentatively, D is TRBD1 (6 bases). The CDR3 totals 14 residues. CDR1 is MNHEY, CDR2 SMNVEV, per germline (reference sequence). V gave up 6 bases and J gave up 2 bases, with 13 bases separating them. CDR3 nucleotide sequence: TGTGCCAGCAGCACTTCCCAGGGGAACTATGGCTACACCTTC. Translation: CASSTSQGNYGYTF.

This clonotype showed up many times. The rearrangement joins TRBV24-1 to TRBJ1-1; the D is unclear. In germline, CDR1 is KGHDR, CDR2 SFDVKD. Trimming removed 7 bases at V and 1 base at J, with 6 bases between. This CDR3 region has 12 residues. In DNA, the CDR3 is TGTGCCACCAGGGGCACGAACACTGAAGCTTTCTTT. Translating it yields CATRGTNTEAFF.

This clonotype occurred once. The V gene is TRBV6-1, the J gene TRBJ1-5, with a weak D call TRBD1 (5 bases). The V gene lost 5 bases and the J gene lost 0 bases, with 14 bases spanning the gap. CDR1 MNHNS and CDR2 SASEGT come from the germline V gene. There are 16 residues in the CDR3. DNA for the CDR3: TGTGCCAGCAGTCCCCGGACATTTGATAGCAATCAGCCCCAGCATTTT. Protein product: CASSPRTFDSNQPQHF.

This clonotype was counted a few times. The chain employs TRBV7-2 and TRBJ1-1, with a possible D match to TRBD1 (5 bases). The germline gives CDR1 SGHTA, CDR2 FQGNSA. This CDR3 comprises 13 residues. V lost 2 bases, J lost 7 bases, and 11 bases lay in between. DNA for the CDR3: TGTGCCAGCAGCTTACAACTCAGGGATGAAGCTTTCTTT. Its translation is CASSLQLRDEAFF.

Ten or more counts support this clonotype. V usage is TRBV6-2 or TRBV6-3 and J usage is TRBJ2-7, with D uncertain. Germline CDR1 MNHEY, CDR2 SVGEGT. V was clipped by 4 bases and J by 3 bases, with 10 bases between them. The CDR3 totals 13 residues. The CDR3 protein is CASSFAASYEQYF. CDR3 bases: TGTGCCAGCAGTTTTGCAGCCAGCTACGAGCAGTACTTC.

This clonotype appeared many times. The rearrangement links TRBV7-8 to TRBJ2-7; 12 nucleotides match TRBD2. Germline V lookup: CDR1 SGHVS, CDR2 FQNEAQ. The junction had 5 bases not matched to a gene; V was cut back by 4 bases and J by 4 bases. This CDR3 is built from 15 residues. This CDR3 is CASSSPTSGRYEQYF. DNA of the CDR3: TGTGCCAGCAGCTCCCCGACTAGCGGGAGATACGAGCAGTACTTC.

This clonotype was observed many times. The rearrangement uses TRBV6-1 and TRBJ2-2, with 8 positions matching TRBD1. After removal of 2 bases from V and 6 bases from J, the junction contained 11 bases not matched to a gene. The V gene's germline CDR1 is MNHNS and CDR2 SASEGT. There are 17 residues in the CDR3. CDR3 nucleotide sequence: TGTGCCAGCAGTGAATGGGCCTCTCCGACAGGGGCCGGGGAGCTGTTTTTT. It translates to CASSEWASPTGAGELFF.

This clonotype was seen ten or more times. The chain joins TRBV2 to TRBJ1-1; 7 bases match TRBD1. Losses at the gene ends were 6 bases for V and 1 base for J; bases not matched to a gene: 2. Germline lookup yields CDR1 SNHLY and CDR2 FYNNEI. The CDR3 extends over 13 amino acids. DNA for the CDR3: TGTGCCAGCAGGAGACAGGGGAACACTGAAGCTTTCTTT. Protein: CASRRQGNTEAFF.

This clonotype was detected many times. The rearrangement uses TRBV7-8 and TRBJ2-7; D is tentatively TRBD1 or TRBD2 (6 bases each). CDR3 length: 17 amino acids. The germline gives CDR1 SGHVS, CDR2 FQNEAQ. V dropped 1 base and J dropped 0 bases, with 16 bases sitting between them. This chain's CDR3 is CASSLGGAASSSYEQYF. DNA for the CDR3: TGTGCCAGCAGCTTAGGGGGGGCGGCATCTAGCTCCTACGAGCAGTACTTC.